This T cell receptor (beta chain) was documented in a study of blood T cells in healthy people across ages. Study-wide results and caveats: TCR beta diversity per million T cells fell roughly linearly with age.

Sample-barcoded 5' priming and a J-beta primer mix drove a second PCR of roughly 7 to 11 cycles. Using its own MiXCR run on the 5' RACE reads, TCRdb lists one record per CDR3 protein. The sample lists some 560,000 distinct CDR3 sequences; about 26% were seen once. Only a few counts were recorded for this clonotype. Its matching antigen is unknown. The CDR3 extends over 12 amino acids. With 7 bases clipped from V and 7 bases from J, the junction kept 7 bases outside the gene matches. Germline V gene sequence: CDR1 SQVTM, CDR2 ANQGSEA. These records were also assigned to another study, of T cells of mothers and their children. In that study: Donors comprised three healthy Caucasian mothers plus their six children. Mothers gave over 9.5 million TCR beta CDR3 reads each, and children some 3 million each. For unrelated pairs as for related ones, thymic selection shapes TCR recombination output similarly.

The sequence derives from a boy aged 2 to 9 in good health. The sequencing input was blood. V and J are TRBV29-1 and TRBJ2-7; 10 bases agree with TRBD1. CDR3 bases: TGCAGCGCCGCGGGGACAGGGGATGAGCAGTACTTC. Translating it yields CSAAGTGDEQYF.